This TCR beta chain came from a study of Ad26.COV2.S vaccination and SARS-CoV-2 variants. Whole-study context: Each vaccinee took Ad26.COV2.S intramuscularly, once or twice 56 days apart.

Broader study findings: Participants given vaccine showed non-spike TCR breadth similar to that of placebo recipients. Measures of TCR breadth and depth may have fallen short of total T cell responses.

With respect to this clone: The antigen remains undetermined.

Stated treatment: roughly 20 received Ad26.COV2.S at low or high dose, single or two shots; about 5 received placebo; per-sample allocation not given. Material that was analyzed had been drawn on day 63 after the first vaccine or placebo injection. Donation was by an adult aged 18-55 years who was in Boston. Germline-derived CDR1 and CDR2 are SNHLY and FYNNEI. The CDR3 has 12 residues. V lost 5 bases and J 1 base, leaving 3 bases between the germline ends. Method: immunoSEQ multiplex PCR; TCRdb's copy keeps in-frame clones and lacks some. Of 240,000 or so clones listed, around nine tenths are singletons.

The receptor comes from a person between 18 and 65 years old who received the Ad26.COV2.S COVID-19 vaccine or a placebo. The source material was peripheral blood, sampled in a trial of Ad26.COV2.S vaccine versus placebo. The genes are TRBV2 and TRBJ1-5, with D unclear. The CDR3 reads CASSWSNQPQHF. The CDR3 DNA sequence: TGTGCCAGCAGTTGGAGCAATCAGCCCCAGCATTTT. The whole variable domain, filled in from reference TRBV2 and TRBJ1-5, reads EPEVTQTPSHQVTQMGQEVILRCVPISNHLYFYWYRQILGQKVEFLVSFYNNEISEKSEIFDDQFSVERPDGSNFTLKIRSTKLEDSAMYFCASSWSNQPQHFGDGTRLSIL.